The 9 T cell receptor beta chains in this list originate from one sample, sequenced in a study of Ad26.COV2.S vaccination and SARS-CoV-2 variants. Generated by immunoSEQ multiplex PCR, the TCRdb table keeps only in-frame clones and is missing some. The profile shows 400,000 to 450,000 clones, 90% of them singletons. Treatment given: some 20 received Ad26.COV2.S at low or high dose, single or two shots; 5 received placebo; per-sample allocation not given. Repertoires come from day 63 after the first vaccine or placebo injection. The specimen comprised peripheral blood, sampled in a trial of Ad26.COV2.S vaccine versus placebo. The receptor source for this set is a person aged 18-60 years who received the Ad26.COV2.S COVID-19 vaccine or a placebo.

The chain couples TRBV5-1 to TRBJ1-2, with D uncertain. Germline CDR1 reads SGHRS; CDR2 reads YFSETQ. This CDR3 region has 16 residues. V shed 0 bases and J shed 2 bases, with 14 bases lying between them. The CDR3 loop reads CASSLETQPGNYGYTF. Written as DNA, the CDR3 is TGCGCCAGCAGCTTGGAGACACAACCTGGGAACTATGGCTACACCTTC.

The chain joins TRBV6-6 to TRBJ1-5; D remains unclear. CDR3 length equals 16 residues. CDR1 and CDR2 (germline): MNHNY, SVGAGI (reference sequence). The ends were cut back, 6 bases at V and 5 bases at J, with 20 bases in the middle. CDR3 sequence: CASRVRTVVGDQPQHF. The CDR3 nucleotides read TGTGCCAGCAGGGTGAGGACCGTGGTCGGGGATCAGCCCCAGCATTTT.

V gene TRBV4-1 combines with J gene TRBJ1-1; maybe TRBD1 (5 bases). Deletions cut 3 bases from V and 5 bases from J, with 13 bases between. This CDR3 region has 14 residues. Per germline, CDR1 MGHRA and CDR2 YSYEKL. CDR3 in amino acids: CASSHSGRGTEAFF. CDR3 in DNA: TGCGCCAGCAGCCATAGCGGACGGGGGACTGAAGCTTTCTTT.

This clone was observed a few times. The rearrangement uses TRBV27 and TRBJ1-5; D unclear. The CDR3 loop spans 16 amino acids. Trimming stripped 0 bases from V and 2 bases from J, with 11 bases between. Germline V CDR1 and CDR2: MNHEY, SMNVEV (reference sequence). The chain's CDR3 is CASSLSGGWGNQPQHF. DNA for the CDR3: TGTGCCAGCAGTTTATCGGGCGGTTGGGGCAATCAGCCCCAGCATTTT.

The chain uses TRBV5-4 and TRBJ2-1; a possible D gene is TRBD2 (5 bases). V lost 0 bases, J lost 7 bases, and 14 bases lay in between. Germline values: CDR1 SGHNT, CDR2 YYREEE (reference sequence). CDR3 length equals 15 residues. The CDR3 protein is CASSLASGTQNEQFF. The CDR3 DNA sequence: TGTGCCAGCAGCTTGGCGTCGGGAACCCAGAATGAGCAGTTCTTC.

The CDR3 is CAQLYPGHEQFF. For the CDR3, the DNA is TGTGCCCAATTGTACCCAGGGCATGAGCAGTTCTTC. J is TRBJ2-1 and V is TRBV30, with D possibly matching TRBD1 (5 bases). Germline lookup yields CDR1 GTSNPN and CDR2 SVGIG (reference sequence). With 8 bases removed from V and 8 bases from J, the gap between germline ends came to 16 bases. The CDR3 has 12 amino acids.

The V gene is TRBV24-1, the J gene TRBJ2-1; TRBD2 matches at 9 bases. The V and J ends lost 4 bases and 7 bases, in that order; junction bases with no gene match: 31. CDR1 and CDR2 (germline): KGHDR, SFDVKD. The CDR3 has 23 amino acids. CDR3 in DNA: TGTGCCACCAGTGACTCAAGGGGGGGGGCCAGGACTAGCGTGTATGCCACATTAAATGAGCAGTTCTTC. Its protein is CATSDSRGGARTSVYATLNEQFF.

The CDR3, as DNA: TGTGCCAGCAGCGTAGTCGGTACAGGGTATGGTGGCTACACCTTC. This sequence encodes CASSVVGTGYGGYTF. The chain uses TRBV9 and TRBJ1-2; D may be TRBD1 (6 bases). Per the germline V gene, CDR1 is SGDLS and CDR2 is YYNGEE. V shed 0 bases and J shed 7 bases, with 16 bases lying between them. The CDR3 extends over 15 amino acids.

The rearrangement links TRBV9 to TRBJ1-6; D is unclear. CDR1 is SGDLS and CDR2 is YYNGEE in the germline V gene. CDR3 size: 17 residues. Deletions cut 0 bases from V and 0 bases from J, with 10 bases between. CDR3 sequence (DNA): TGTGCCAGCAGCGTAGCCCCCGGAAGCTCCTATAATTCACCCCTCCACTTT. Translation gives CASSVAPGSSYNSPLHF.